A single sample gave rise to the 30 T cell receptor beta chains below, sequenced in a study of T cells of healthy individuals. TCRdb recomputed calls from the 5' RACE reads with MiXCR, one row per CDR3 protein. The sample shows 63,000 or so distinct CDR3 sequences, 15% to 20% of them seen only once. The origin of the receptors is a human donor in good health.

This chain links TRBV12-3 or TRBV12-4 with TRBJ1-1, with D possibly TRBD1 on 5 matching bases. The CDR3 totals 13 residues. V gave up 7 bases and J gave up 1 base, with 10 bases separating them. In DNA, the CDR3 is TGTGCCAGCACCCCCACAGGGAACACTGAAGCTTTCTTT. Translation: CASTPTGNTEAFF.

The V and J genes are TRBV4-1 and TRBJ1-5; the D is unclear. CDR3 length equals 14 residues. With 1 base removed from V and 4 bases from J, the gap between germline ends came to 8 bases. CDR1 and CDR2 (germline): MGHRA, YSYEKL. CDR3 residues: CASSQGSGNQPQHF. The CDR3 nucleotides are TGCGCCAGCAGCCAAGGTTCCGGGAATCAGCCCCAGCATTTT.

As concerns this clonotype: This may stem from a read error, because a much larger clone lies one nucleotide away. The rearrangement links TRBV5-7 to TRBJ1-5; D remains unclear. TRBV5-7 is flagged as an ORF with uncertain function. The CDR3 is made up of 13 amino acids. In nucleotides, the CDR3 is TGTGCCAACAGCCTACAAGTTTATCAGCCCCAGCATTTT. Its translation is CANSLQVYQPQHF.

This clonotype was found many times. The V call is TRBV9, the J call TRBJ1-1; 11 positions match TRBD1. CDR1 and CDR2 (germline): SGDLS, YYNGEE. V was pared by 3 bases and J by 5 bases, with 3 bases of the junction left unmatched. The CDR3 covers 14 residues. CDR3 sequence reads: CASSEGTGGTEAFF. The CDR3 nucleotides are TGTGCCAGCAGCGAAGGGACAGGGGGGACTGAAGCTTTCTTT.

A few counts support this clonotype. This rearrangement joins TRBV6-1 to TRBJ1-5, with D maybe TRBD1 (6 bases). The CDR3 loop spans 15 amino acids. Between the trimmed V and J ends, which lost 2 bases and 6 bases, there was a span of 14 bases. Germline V gene data show CDR1 as MNHNS and CDR2 as SASEGT. CDR3 in DNA: TGTGCCAGCAGTGAAAGGGGGGGGGCAGGTCAGCCCCAGCATTTT. As protein: CASSERGGAGQPQHF.

For this clonotype: One end of the junction fails to match germline, which may point to a read error. V gene TRBV7-2 combines with J gene TRBJ1-1; perhaps TRBD1 as D (6 bases). Germline V gene data show CDR1 as SGHTA and CDR2 as FQGNSA. This CDR3 comprises 18 residues. Here the CDR3 DNA reads TGTGCCAACAGCTTAGCCCCCCGGGGGGGCGCCGGAGGGACTGAAGCTTTCTTT. This sequence encodes CANSLAPRGGAGGTEAFF.

This clonotype showed up many times. The chain carries TRBV9 and TRBJ1-2, with 7 bases identical to TRBD1. Losses at the gene ends were 3 bases for V and 1 base for J; bases not matched to a gene: 6. The CDR3 has 15 amino acids. The germline CDR1 and CDR2 sequences are SGDLS and YYNGEE. DNA for the CDR3: TGTGCCAGCAGCGGACAGGGAGATGTTAACTATGGCTACACCTTC. This sequence encodes CASSGQGDVNYGYTF.

This clonotype rates as medium-sized. As DNA, the CDR3 is TGTGCCAGCAGTGATCCGGGACAGCACACCGGGGAGCTGTTTTTT. It is translated as CASSDPGQHTGELFF. This chain connects TRBV25-1 to TRBJ2-2, with 7 bases lining up with TRBD1. CDR3 length: 15 residues. In germline, CDR1 is MGHDK, CDR2 SYGVNS. The V gene end was trimmed by 3 bases and the J gene end by 3 bases; junction bases not matched to a gene: 4.

The chain couples TRBV5-1 to TRBJ2-1, with D possibly TRBD1 on 7 matching bases. V gave up 0 bases and J gave up 6 bases, with 16 bases separating them. Germline CDR1 and CDR2: SGHRS and YFSETQ. The CDR3 sequence is 16 residues long. CDR3 residues: CASSLAAGQPSNEQFF. The CDR3, as DNA: TGCGCCAGCAGCTTGGCCGCGGGACAGCCCTCCAATGAGCAGTTCTTC.

This clonotype was seen ten or more times. V usage is TRBV7-3 and J usage is TRBJ2-3; no definite D call. The CDR3 is 12 amino acids. V gave up 8 bases and J gave up 0 bases, with 6 bases separating them. Germline-derived CDR1 and CDR2 are SGHTA and FQGTGA. CDR3 bases: TGTGCCAGCGCGTTTAGCACAGATACGCAGTATTTT. Protein product: CASAFSTDTQYF.

This clonotype was counted at least ten times. This may stem from a read error, because a much larger clone lies one nucleotide away. The V call is TRBV6-4, the J call TRBJ2-2, with D perhaps being TRBD1 or TRBD2 (5 bases each). Trimming left V 3 bases short and J 3 bases short, with 5 bases between. In germline, CDR1 is MRHNA, CDR2 SNTAGT. This CDR3 has 13 amino acids. The CDR3 nucleotides read TGTGCCAGCAGTGAGGGGGACACCGGGGAGCTGTTTTTT. Residues: CASSEGDTGELFF.

The V call is TRBV11-1, the J call TRBJ2-1; D gene unclear. Trimming removed 1 base from V and 2 bases from J, with 9 bases in between. The CDR3 extends over 15 amino acids. CDR1 is SGHAT, CDR2 FQDESV, per germline (reference sequence). The CDR3 nucleotides are TGTGCCAGCAGCTTAGGAGGCTACACCTACAATGAGCAGTTCTTC. Translation: CASSLGGYTYNEQFF.

The CDR3 protein is CASSGDRGYNEQFF. CDR3 in DNA: TGTGCCAGCAGTGGGGACAGGGGCTACAATGAGCAGTTCTTC. J is TRBJ2-1 and V is TRBV2, with 10 nucleotides matching TRBD1. The trim removed 4 bases at V and 3 bases at J, leaving 0 bases unmatched. Germline CDR1 and CDR2: SNHLY and FYNNEI. CDR3 length: 14 residues.

The V gene is TRBV7-9, the J gene TRBJ1-1, with a tentative D call TRBD1 (5 bases). This CDR3 is built from 13 residues. V lost 5 bases, J lost 8 bases, and 15 bases lay in between. CDR1 and CDR2 (germline): SEHNR, FQNEAQ (reference sequence). The CDR3: CASSIPGTAEAFF. In DNA, the CDR3 is TGTGCCAGCAGCATCCCCGGGACTGCCGAAGCTTTCTTT.

This clonotype was seen ten or more times. The chain has TRBV9 and TRBJ2-3; TRBD2 matches 12 bases. V lost 4 bases, J lost 2 bases, and 5 bases stayed unmatched. The germline gives CDR1 SGDLS, CDR2 YYNGEE. CDR3 size: 16 residues. The CDR3 region has the DNA TGTGCCAGCAGCACCGGACTAGCGGGGCCCACAGATACGCAGTATTTT. It yields the protein CASSTGLAGPTDTQYF.

The V and J genes are TRBV29-1 and TRBJ2-3; D is uncertain. Germline loops: CDR1 SQVTM, CDR2 ANQGSEA. There are 13 residues in the CDR3. V gave up 1 base and J gave up 6 bases, with 11 bases separating them. The CDR3: CSVEGAPGDTQYF. The CDR3 nucleotides are TGCAGCGTTGAAGGGGCCCCTGGCGATACGCAGTATTTT.

This clonotype was counted at least ten times. The chain carries TRBV10-3 and TRBJ1-5, with D perhaps TRBD1 (5 bases). Germline CDR1 is ENHRY and CDR2 is SYGVKD. CDR3 length: 14 residues. Trimming pared 8 bases from V and 3 bases from J, leaving 14 bases between. The CDR3 region is CAIGEAGHNQPQHF. CDR3 in DNA: TGTGCCATCGGGGAGGCAGGGCACAATCAGCCCCAGCATTTT.

Ten or more counts support this clonotype. The V gene is TRBV4-1, the J gene TRBJ1-2; TRBD1 might be the D (5 bases). Germline values: CDR1 MGHRA, CDR2 YSYEKL. The CDR3 is 13 residues long. V was shortened by 0 bases and J by 4 bases, with 6 bases between the two germline ends. Here the CDR3 DNA reads TGCGCCAGCAGCCAAGAGACAGCCTATGGCTACACCTTC. It translates to CASSQETAYGYTF.

In this sample, this clonotype turned up many times. V and J are TRBV6-4 and TRBJ2-3, with TRBD2 as a possible D gene (6 bases). From germline, CDR1 is MRHNA and CDR2 SNTAGT. CDR3 size: 14 residues. Trimming cost V 2 bases and J 4 bases, with 10 bases left between them. In DNA, the CDR3 is TGTGCCAGCAGTGACGTGCGGGGAGCAGATACGCAGTATTTT. Amino acid sequence: CASSDVRGADTQYF.

This clonotype has only a few counts. The V call is TRBV12-3 or TRBV12-4, the J call TRBJ2-5, with 7 positions matching TRBD1. The CDR3 extends over 12 amino acids. Losses at the gene ends were 6 bases for V and 4 bases for J; bases not matched to a gene: 2. DNA for the CDR3: TGTGCCAGCAGCCGACAGGGAGAGACCCAGTACTTC. Amino acids: CASSRQGETQYF.

This clonotype was observed many times. The rearrangement joins TRBV6-5 to TRBJ2-2; 7 bases map to TRBD1. Germline V CDR1 and CDR2: MNHEY, SVGAGI. The CDR3 covers 14 residues. J was trimmed by 4 bases and V by 6 bases; bases with no gene match: 5. CDR3 bases: TGTGCCAGCAGAACCGGGACAGCCACCGGGGAGCTGTTTTTT. This translates into CASRTGTATGELFF.

V usage is TRBV12-3 or TRBV12-4 and J usage is TRBJ2-4; 7 nucleotides align to TRBD1. V trimming: 1 base; J trimming: 2 bases; junction bases outside the gene matches: 20. The CDR3 is made up of 21 amino acids. The DNA for the CDR3 is TGTGCCAGCAGTTTAGTCCGGTGGGACAGCGACGCCGCTAGCTCCAAAAACATTCAGTACTTC. Protein: CASSLVRWDSDAASSKNIQYF.

This clonotype has a handful of counts. The chain combines TRBV29-1 with TRBJ1-2; maybe TRBD1 (6 bases). Germline CDR1 is SQVTM and CDR2 is ANQGSEA. Trimming took off 6 bases at V and 3 bases at J, with 14 bases between the two ends. The CDR3 sequence is 13 residues long. CDR3 residues: CSVQQGEDYGYTF. Here the CDR3 DNA reads TGCAGCGTCCAACAGGGTGAGGACTATGGCTACACCTTC.

In its sample, this clonotype was seen a few times. V usage is TRBV4-1 and J usage is TRBJ2-7, with 7 bases lining up with TRBD1. This CDR3 comprises 16 residues. The germline CDR1 and CDR2 sequences are MGHRA and YSYEKL. Trimming cost V 0 bases and J 1 base; bases outside gene matches: 6. CDR3 amino acids: CASSQEAGTDSYEQYF. Written as DNA, the CDR3 is TGCGCCAGCAGCCAAGAGGCCGGGACAGATTCCTACGAGCAGTACTTC.

This clonotype was found a few times. V gene TRBV5-4 combines with J gene TRBJ2-7; D possibly matches TRBD1 or TRBD2 (5 bases each). Looked up from germline, CDR1 is SGHNT and CDR2 is YYREEE (reference sequence). V shed 2 bases and J shed 3 bases, with 15 bases lying between them. This CDR3 has 15 amino acids. The CDR3 loop is CASSFGATGLYEQYF. The CDR3 DNA reads as TGTGCCAGCAGCTTCGGGGCCACTGGACTCTACGAGCAGTACTTC.

This clonotype was recorded many times. V and J are TRBV12-3 or TRBV12-4 and TRBJ2-1; D remains ambiguous. This CDR3 comprises 15 residues. With 6 bases removed from V and 7 bases from J, the gap between germline ends came to 19 bases. The CDR3 DNA sequence: TGTGCCAGCAGCGAAGGCATAGCTGGCTTTAATGAGCAGTTCTTC. It yields the protein CASSEGIAGFNEQFF.

On this clonotype itself: Since a much larger clone is just one base distant, this may be a read error. The rearrangement links TRBV9 to TRBJ1-1; no reliable D call. The germline V gene encodes CDR1 SGDLS and CDR2 YYNGEE. The CDR3 has 14 amino acids. The CDR3 bases are TGTGCCAGCGGCGTAGCTGTCGGAAACACTGAAGCTTTCTTT. Its protein product is CASGVAVGNTEAFF.

This clonotype showed up just a few times. V is TRBV19 and J is TRBJ2-2, with TRBD1 identical over 11 bases. The CDR3 runs to 13 residues. CDR1 and CDR2 from the germline V gene are LNHDA and SQIVND (reference sequence). Germline trimming cut 6 bases from V and 6 bases from J; bases unmatched to any gene: 0. The CDR3 nucleotides read TGTGCCAGTAGGGACAGGGGGCCCGGGGAGCTGTTTTTT. This gives the protein CASRDRGPGELFF.

The chain employs TRBV11-2 and TRBJ2-7, with D tentatively TRBD2 (5 bases). Trimming cost V 1 base and J 6 bases, with 10 bases left between them. The CDR3 has 13 amino acids. Per germline, CDR1 SGHAT and CDR2 FQNNGV. As DNA, the CDR3 is TGTGCCAGCAGCTTAGCAGGCGAGGGCGAGCAGTACTTC. This encodes CASSLAGEGEQYF.

V gene TRBV10-3 combines with J gene TRBJ1-6; no clear D. The germline V gene has CDR1 ENHRY and CDR2 SYGVKD. The CDR3 consists of 16 residues. V was cut by 6 bases and J by 9 bases, with 21 bases left in between. The CDR3 loop is CAIRERYQEPISPLHF. For the CDR3, the DNA is TGTGCCATCAGGGAGCGTTACCAGGAACCGATTTCACCCCTCCACTTT.